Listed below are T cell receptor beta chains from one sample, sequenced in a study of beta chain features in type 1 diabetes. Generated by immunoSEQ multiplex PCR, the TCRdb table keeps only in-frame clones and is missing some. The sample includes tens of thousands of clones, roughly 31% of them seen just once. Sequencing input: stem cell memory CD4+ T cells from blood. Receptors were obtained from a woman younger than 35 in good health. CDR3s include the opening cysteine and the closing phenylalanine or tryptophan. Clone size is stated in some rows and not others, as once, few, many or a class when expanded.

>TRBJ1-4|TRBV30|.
CAWSIGGEGKLFF
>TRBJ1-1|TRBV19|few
CASSGIGTGRSAFF
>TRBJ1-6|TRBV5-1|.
CASRREGGNNSPLHF
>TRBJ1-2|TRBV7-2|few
CASSLIGGPGTNYGYTF
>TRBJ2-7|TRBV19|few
CASSTRLAGGFSYEQYF
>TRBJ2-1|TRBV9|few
CASSSSSYNEQFF
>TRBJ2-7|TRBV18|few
CASSPPTGARNEQYF
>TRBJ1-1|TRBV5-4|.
CASSLRGWSMNTEAFF
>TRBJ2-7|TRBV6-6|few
CASSYDSAPSYEQYF
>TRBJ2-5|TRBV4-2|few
CASSSGDRGARETQYF
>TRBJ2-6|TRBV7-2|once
CASSSPLGQGTSGANVLTF
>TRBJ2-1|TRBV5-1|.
CASSLSGTVGFGEQFF
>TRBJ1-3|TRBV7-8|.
CASSPRRSGNTIYF
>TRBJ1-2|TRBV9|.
CASSPTGTGNNYGYTF
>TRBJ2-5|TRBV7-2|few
CASSRGYRETQYF
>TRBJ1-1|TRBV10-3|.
CAISLRMDDTEAFF
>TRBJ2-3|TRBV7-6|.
CASSLNGGGQLDTQYF
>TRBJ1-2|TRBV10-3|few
CATRGRENKGYTF
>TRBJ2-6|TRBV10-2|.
CASTRDRGVGANVLTF
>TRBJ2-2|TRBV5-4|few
CASSLESVGELFF
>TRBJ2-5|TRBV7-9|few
CASSLTGGGQETQYF
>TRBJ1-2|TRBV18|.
CASSQQGAGGYTF
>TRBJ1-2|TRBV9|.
CASSAGARQGYGYTF
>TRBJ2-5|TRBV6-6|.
CASSYPLTGWETQYF
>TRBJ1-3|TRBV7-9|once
CASSPPHGQGGNTIYF
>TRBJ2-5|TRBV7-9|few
CASSNSGREETQYF
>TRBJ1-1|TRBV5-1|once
CASSPGDSWNTEAFF
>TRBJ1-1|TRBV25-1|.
CASSFGRFTEAFF
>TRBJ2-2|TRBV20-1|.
CSASRAGELFF
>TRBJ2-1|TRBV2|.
CASSDVTFALRDEQFF
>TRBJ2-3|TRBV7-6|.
CASSFSGGDTDTQYF
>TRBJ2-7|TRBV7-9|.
CASRPLATYEQYF
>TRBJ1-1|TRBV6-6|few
CASSYESRAEAFF
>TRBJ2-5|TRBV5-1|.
CASSSRTSGGLGAGADQYF
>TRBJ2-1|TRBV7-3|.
CASSFGGVNNEQFF
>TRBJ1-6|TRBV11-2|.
CASSLGVTALNSPLHF
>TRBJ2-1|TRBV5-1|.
CASSFQREGGEQFF